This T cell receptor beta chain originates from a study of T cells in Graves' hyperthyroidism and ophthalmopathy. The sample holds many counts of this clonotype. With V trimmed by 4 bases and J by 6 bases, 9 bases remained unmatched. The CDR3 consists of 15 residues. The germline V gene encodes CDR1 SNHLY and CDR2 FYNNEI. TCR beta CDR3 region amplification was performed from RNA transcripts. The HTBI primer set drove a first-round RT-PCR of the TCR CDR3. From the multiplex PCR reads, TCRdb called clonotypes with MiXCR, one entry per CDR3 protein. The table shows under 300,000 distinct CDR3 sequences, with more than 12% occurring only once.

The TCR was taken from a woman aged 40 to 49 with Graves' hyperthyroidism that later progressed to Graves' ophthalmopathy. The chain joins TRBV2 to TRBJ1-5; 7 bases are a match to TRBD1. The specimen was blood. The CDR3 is CASSADRVGVQPQHF. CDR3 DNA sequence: TGTGCCAGCAGTGCCGACAGGGTGGGGGTTCAGCCCCAGCATTTT.